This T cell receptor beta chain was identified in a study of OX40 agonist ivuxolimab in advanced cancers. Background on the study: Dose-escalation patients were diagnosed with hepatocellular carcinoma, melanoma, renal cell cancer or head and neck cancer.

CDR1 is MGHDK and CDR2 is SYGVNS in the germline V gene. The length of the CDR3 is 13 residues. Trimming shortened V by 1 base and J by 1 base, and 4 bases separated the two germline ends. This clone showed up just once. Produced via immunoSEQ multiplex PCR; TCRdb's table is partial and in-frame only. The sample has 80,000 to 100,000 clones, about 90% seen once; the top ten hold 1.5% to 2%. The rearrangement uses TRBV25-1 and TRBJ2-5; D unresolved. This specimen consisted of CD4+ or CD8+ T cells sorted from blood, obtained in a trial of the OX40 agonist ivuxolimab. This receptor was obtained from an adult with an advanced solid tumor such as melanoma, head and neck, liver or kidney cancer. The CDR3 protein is CASSEFAQETQYF. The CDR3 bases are TGTGCCAGCAGTGAATTCGCCCAAGAGACCCAGTACTTC.